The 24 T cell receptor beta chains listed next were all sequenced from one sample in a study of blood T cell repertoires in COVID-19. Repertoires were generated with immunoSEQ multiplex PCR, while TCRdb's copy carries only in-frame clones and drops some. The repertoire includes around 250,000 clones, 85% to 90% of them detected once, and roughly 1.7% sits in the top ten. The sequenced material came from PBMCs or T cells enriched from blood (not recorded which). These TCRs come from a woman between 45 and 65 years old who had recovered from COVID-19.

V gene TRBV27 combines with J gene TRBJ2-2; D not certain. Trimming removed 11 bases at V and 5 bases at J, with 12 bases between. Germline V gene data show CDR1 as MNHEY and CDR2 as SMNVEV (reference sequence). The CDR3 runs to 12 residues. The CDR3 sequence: CASPGRTGELFF. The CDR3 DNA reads TGTGCCTCTCCGGGTAGGACCGGGGAGCTGTTTTTT.

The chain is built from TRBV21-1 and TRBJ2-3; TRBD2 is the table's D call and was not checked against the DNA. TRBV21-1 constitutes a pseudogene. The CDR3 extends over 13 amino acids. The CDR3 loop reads CASSKRASGRLYF. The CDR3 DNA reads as TGTGCCAGCAGCAAAAGGGCTAGCGGGAGACTGTATTTT.

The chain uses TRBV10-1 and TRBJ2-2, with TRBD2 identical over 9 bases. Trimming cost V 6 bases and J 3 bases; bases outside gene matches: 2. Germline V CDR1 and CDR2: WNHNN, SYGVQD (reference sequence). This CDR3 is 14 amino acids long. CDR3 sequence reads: CASSRLADTGELFF. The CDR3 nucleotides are TGCGCCAGCAGCAGACTAGCGGACACCGGGGAGCTGTTTTTT.

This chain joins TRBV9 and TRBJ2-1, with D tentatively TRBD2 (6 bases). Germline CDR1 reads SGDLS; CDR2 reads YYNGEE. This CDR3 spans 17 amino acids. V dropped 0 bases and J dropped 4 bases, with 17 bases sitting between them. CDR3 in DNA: TGTGCCAGCAGCGTAGGTTTAGCGGAAGGCTCATACAATGAGCAGTTCTTC. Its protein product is CASSVGLAEGSYNEQFF.

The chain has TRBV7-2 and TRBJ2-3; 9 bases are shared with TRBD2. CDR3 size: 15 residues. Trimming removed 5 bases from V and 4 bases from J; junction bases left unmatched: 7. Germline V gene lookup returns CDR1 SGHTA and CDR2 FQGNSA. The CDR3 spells CASSPRTSEADTQYF. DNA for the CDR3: TGTGCCAGCAGCCCCCGGACTAGCGAGGCAGATACGCAGTATTTT.

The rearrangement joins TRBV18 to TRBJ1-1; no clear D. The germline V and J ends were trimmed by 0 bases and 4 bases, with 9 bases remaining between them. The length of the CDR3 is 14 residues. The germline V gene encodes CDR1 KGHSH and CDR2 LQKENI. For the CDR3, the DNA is TGTGCCAGCTCACCACCGAGTTCAGGCACTGAAGCTTTCTTT. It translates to CASSPPSSGTEAFF.

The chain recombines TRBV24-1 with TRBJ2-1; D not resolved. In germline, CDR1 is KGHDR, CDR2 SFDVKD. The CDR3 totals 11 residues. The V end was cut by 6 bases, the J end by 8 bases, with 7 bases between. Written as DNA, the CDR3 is TGTGCCACCAGTTATGTCGATGAGCAGTTCTTC. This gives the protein CATSYVDEQFF.

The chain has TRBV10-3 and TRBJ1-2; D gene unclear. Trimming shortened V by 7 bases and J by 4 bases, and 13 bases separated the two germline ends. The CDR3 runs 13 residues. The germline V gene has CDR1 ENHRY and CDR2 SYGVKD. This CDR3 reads CAITEGLLYGYTF. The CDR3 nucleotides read TGTGCCATCACCGAGGGTTTGCTCTATGGCTACACCTTC.

The DNA for the CDR3 is TGTGCCAGCAGCCTTAGTGGACAGGGGTCTTCTCAGCCCCAGCATTTT. It translates to CASSLSGQGSSQPQHF. The rearrangement joins TRBV14 to TRBJ1-5; 9 positions agree with TRBD1. Looked up from germline, CDR1 is SGHDN and CDR2 is FVKESK. With 4 bases clipped from V and 6 bases from J, the junction kept 10 bases outside the gene matches. This CDR3 spans 16 amino acids.

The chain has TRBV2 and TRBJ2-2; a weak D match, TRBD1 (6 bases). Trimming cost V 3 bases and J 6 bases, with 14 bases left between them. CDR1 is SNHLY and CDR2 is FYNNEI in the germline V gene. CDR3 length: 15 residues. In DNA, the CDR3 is TGTGCCAGCAGTGACGATTTGGGGGCGGCCGGGGAGCTGTTTTTT. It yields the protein CASSDDLGAAGELFF.

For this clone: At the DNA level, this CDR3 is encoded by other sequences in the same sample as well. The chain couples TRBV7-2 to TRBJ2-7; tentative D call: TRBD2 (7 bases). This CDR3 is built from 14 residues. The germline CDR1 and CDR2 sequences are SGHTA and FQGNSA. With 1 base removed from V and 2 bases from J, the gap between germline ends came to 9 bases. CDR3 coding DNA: TGTGCCAGCAGCTTAGGGGGGGGGCCCTACGAGCAGTACTTC. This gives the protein CASSLGGGPYEQYF.

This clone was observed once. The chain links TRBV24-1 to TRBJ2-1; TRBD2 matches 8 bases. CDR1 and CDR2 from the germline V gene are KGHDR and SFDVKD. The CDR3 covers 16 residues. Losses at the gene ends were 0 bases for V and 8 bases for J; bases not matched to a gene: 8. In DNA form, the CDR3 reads TGTGCCACCAGTGATTTGGGGCGGGAGGACCGTGATGAGCAGTTCTTC. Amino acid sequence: CATSDLGREDRDEQFF.

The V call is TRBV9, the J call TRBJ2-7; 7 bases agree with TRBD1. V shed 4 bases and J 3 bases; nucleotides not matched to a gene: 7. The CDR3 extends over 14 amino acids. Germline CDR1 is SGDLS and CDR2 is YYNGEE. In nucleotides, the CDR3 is TGTGCCAGCAGCCCCCTGGCAGGGGGCTACGAGCAGTACTTC. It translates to CASSPLAGGYEQYF. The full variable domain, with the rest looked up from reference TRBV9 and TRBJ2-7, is DSGVTQTPKHLITATGQRVTLRCSPRSGDLSVYWYQQSLDQGLQFLIQYYNGEERAKGNILERFSAQQFPDLHSELNLSSLELGDSALYFCASSPLAGGYEQYFGPGTRLTVT.

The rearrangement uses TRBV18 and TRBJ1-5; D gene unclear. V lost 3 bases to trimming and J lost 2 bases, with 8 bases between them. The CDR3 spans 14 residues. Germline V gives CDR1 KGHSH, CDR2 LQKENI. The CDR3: CASSPESGNQPQHF. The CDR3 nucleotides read TGTGCCAGCTCACCTGAGTCGGGCAATCAGCCCCAGCATTTT.

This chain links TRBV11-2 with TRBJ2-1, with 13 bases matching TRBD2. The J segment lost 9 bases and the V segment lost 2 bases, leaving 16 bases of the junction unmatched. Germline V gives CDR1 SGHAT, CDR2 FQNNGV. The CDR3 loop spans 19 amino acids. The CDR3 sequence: CASSLSPRGTSGIRAEQFF. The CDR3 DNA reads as TGTGCCAGCAGCTTAAGCCCCCGAGGGACTAGCGGGATACGAGCTGAGCAGTTCTTC.

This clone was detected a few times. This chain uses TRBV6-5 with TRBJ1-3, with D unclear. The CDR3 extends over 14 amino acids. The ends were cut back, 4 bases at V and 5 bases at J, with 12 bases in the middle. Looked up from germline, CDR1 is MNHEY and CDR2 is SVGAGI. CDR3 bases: TGTGCCAGCAGTTCACCCGACAAGCGAAACACCATATATTTT. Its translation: CASSSPDKRNTIYF.

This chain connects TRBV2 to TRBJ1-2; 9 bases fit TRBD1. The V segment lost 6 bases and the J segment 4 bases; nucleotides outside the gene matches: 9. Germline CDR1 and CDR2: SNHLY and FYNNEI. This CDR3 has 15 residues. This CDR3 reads CASRGTGGQTYGYTF. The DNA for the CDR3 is TGTGCCAGCAGAGGAACAGGGGGCCAAACCTATGGCTACACCTTC.

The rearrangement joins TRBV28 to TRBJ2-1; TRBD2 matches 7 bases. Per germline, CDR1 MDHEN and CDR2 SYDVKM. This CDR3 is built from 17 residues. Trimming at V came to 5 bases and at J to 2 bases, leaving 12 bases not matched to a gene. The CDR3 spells CASSRTLARHPYNEQFF. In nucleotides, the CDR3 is TGTGCCAGCAGTCGAACACTAGCGAGGCACCCCTACAATGAGCAGTTCTTC. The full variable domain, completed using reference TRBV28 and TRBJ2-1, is DVKVTQSSRYLVKRTGEKVFLECVQDMDHENMFWYRQDPGLGLRLIYFSYDVKMKEKGDIPEGYSVSREKKERFSLILESASTNQTSMYLCASSRTLARHPYNEQFFGPGTRLTVL.

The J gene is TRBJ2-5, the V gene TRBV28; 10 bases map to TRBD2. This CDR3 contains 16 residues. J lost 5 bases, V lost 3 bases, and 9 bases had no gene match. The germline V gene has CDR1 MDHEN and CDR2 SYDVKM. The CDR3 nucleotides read TGTGCCAGCAGTTTGAGGAGCGGGAGGGCCTTGGAGACCCAGTACTTC. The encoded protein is CASSLRSGRALETQYF.

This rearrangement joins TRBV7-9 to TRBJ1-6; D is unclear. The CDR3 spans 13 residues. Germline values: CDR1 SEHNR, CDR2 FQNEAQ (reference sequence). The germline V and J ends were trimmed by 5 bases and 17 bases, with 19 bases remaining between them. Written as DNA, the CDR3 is TGTGCCAGCAGCAGACTCGGTGGCCCCCAGATCCACTTT. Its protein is CASSRLGGPQIHF.

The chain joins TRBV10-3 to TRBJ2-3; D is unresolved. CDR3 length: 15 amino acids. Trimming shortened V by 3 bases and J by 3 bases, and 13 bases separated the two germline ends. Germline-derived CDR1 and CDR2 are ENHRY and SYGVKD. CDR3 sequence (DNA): TGTGCCATCAGTGAAAGCGTTAGAGGTACAGATACGCAGTATTTT. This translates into CAISESVRGTDTQYF.

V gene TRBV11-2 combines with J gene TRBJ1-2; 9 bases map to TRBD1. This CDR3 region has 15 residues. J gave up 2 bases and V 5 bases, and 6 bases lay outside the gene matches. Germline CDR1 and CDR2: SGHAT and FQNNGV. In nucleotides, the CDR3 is TGTGCCAGCAGCGCCCTCGGGACAGGGAACTATGGCTACACCTTC. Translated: CASSALGTGNYGYTF. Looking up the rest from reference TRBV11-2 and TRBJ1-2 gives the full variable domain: EAGVAQSPRYKIIEKRQSVAFWCNPISGHATLYWYQQILGQGPKLLIQFQNNGVVDDSQLPKDRFSAERLKGVDSTLKIQPAKLEDSAVYLCASSALGTGNYGYTFGSGTRLTVV.

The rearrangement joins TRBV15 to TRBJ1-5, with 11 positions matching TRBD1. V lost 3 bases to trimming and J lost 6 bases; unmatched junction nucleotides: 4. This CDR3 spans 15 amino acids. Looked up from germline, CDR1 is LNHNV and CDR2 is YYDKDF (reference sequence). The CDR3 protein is CATSSRTGGSQPQHF. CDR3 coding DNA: TGTGCCACCAGCAGTCGGACAGGGGGCAGTCAGCCCCAGCATTTT.

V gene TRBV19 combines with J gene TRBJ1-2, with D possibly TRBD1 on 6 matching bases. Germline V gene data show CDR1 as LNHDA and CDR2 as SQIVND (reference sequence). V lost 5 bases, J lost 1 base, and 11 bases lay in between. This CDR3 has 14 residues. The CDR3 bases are TGTGCCAGTAGTCAGGGGTCGTATAACTATGGCTACACCTTC. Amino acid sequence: CASSQGSYNYGYTF.